The 29 T cell receptor beta chains in this list originate from one sample, sequenced in a study of regulatory T cells in long-lasting Graves disease. Researchers made TCR beta libraries by using iRepertoire HTBI primers and running Arm-PCR on CDR3 regions. TCRdb called the multiplex PCR reads again in MiXCR, with one record for every CDR3 protein. Seen here are about 530,000 distinct CDR3 sequences, roughly a sixth observed once, and the top ten hold 25%. Noted time point: newly diagnosed GD, antithyroid drugs for less than 3 months. Construction of the TCR library relied on RNA isolated from PBMCs. These same data were also listed under a study on T cells in Graves' hyperthyroidism and ophthalmopathy.

Source: peripheral blood mononuclear cells (PBMCs), taken at new diagnosis, from a patient treated with antithyroid drugs. These TCRs come from a woman in her forties or fifties with Graves disease.

This clonotype was detected ten times or more. This chain joins TRBV7-8 and TRBJ1-5; D unclear. Germline CDR1 is SGHVS and CDR2 is FQNEAQ. The CDR3 contains 16 residues. V was clipped by 7 bases and J by 0 bases, with 16 bases between them. CDR3 residues: CASTPGSLYSNQPQHF. The CDR3 coding sequence is TGTGCCAGCACTCCGGGGTCGCTTTATAGCAATCAGCCCCAGCATTTT.

There are many counts of this clonotype. This chain joins TRBV20-1 and TRBJ2-7; a possible D gene is TRBD1 (5 bases). Germline CDR1 DFQATT, CDR2 SNEGSKA (reference sequence). Trimming stripped 1 base from V and 3 bases from J, with 7 bases between. This CDR3 has 12 residues. The CDR3 DNA reads as TGCAGTGCTAGAGGACAGTTCTACGAGCAGTACTTC. It translates to CSARGQFYEQYF.

This clonotype was recorded at least ten times. V gene TRBV10-3 combines with J gene TRBJ2-3; D gene unclear. This CDR3 comprises 14 residues. V dropped 3 bases and J dropped 4 bases, with 11 bases sitting between them. CDR1 is ENHRY and CDR2 is SYGVKD in the germline V gene. CDR3 coding DNA: TGTGCCATCAGTGATGTGGGTTTCGCAGATACGCAGTATTTT. Translating gives CAISDVGFADTQYF.

This clonotype was detected ten times or more. The gene calls are TRBV12-3 or TRBV12-4 and TRBJ2-3; D is possibly TRBD1 (6 bases). This CDR3 has 15 amino acids. With 7 bases removed from V and 3 bases from J, the gap between germline ends came to 17 bases. The CDR3 sequence is CASKPFGTLTDTQYF. For the CDR3, the DNA is TGTGCCAGCAAACCCTTTGGGACACTTACAGATACGCAGTATTTT.

There are a few counts of this clonotype. The chain combines TRBV5-1 with TRBJ2-2; possibly TRBD1 for D (5 bases). Deletions cut 6 bases from V and 6 bases from J, with 21 bases between. CDR3 length: 16 residues. CDR1 and CDR2 from the germline V gene are SGHRS and YFSETQ. CDR3 DNA: TGCGCCAGCACCCAAGTGATGTTAGGGGCGGCCGGGGAGCTGTTTTTT. This sequence encodes CASTQVMLGAAGELFF.

This clonotype was seen a handful of times. The genes are TRBV5-5 and TRBJ1-2; D is unresolved. The CDR3 runs 14 residues. Per the germline V gene, CDR1 is SGHKS and CDR2 is YYEKEE (reference sequence). V was shortened by 3 bases and J by 2 bases, with 11 bases between the two germline ends. CDR3 in DNA: TGTGCCAGCAGCTCGGTCGGCCAAAACTATGGCTACACCTTC. Translation gives CASSSVGQNYGYTF.

This clonotype came up many times. The V call is TRBV7-9, the J call TRBJ2-1, with D maybe TRBD2 (6 bases). The CDR3 has 14 residues. Germline-derived CDR1 and CDR2 are SEHNR and FQNEAQ (reference sequence). Trimming removed 0 bases from V and 10 bases from J, with 13 bases in between. CDR3 sequence: CASSLALGGTEQFF. Written as DNA, the CDR3 is TGTGCCAGCAGCTTAGCGCTTGGGGGGACCGAGCAGTTCTTC. The entire variable domain, with the rest obtained from reference TRBV7-9 and TRBJ2-1, is as follows: DTGVSQNPRHKITKRGQNVTFRCDPISEHNRLYWYRQTLGQGPEFLTYFQNEAQLEKSRLLSDRFSAERPKGSFSTLEIQRTEQGDSAMYLCASSLALGGTEQFFGPGTRLTVL.

This clonotype was counted ten times or more. The chain combines TRBV20-1 with TRBJ2-5, with D maybe TRBD2 (6 bases). The CDR3 is 12 residues long. V lost 7 bases and J lost 5, with 14 bases in between. The germline V gene encodes CDR1 DFQATT and CDR2 SNEGSKA (reference sequence). CDR3 nucleotides: TGCAGTGTTGAGGGAGGCCGGGAGACCCAGTACTTC. It yields the protein CSVEGGRETQYF.

There are a few counts of this clonotype. The chain couples TRBV30 to TRBJ1-5, with D uncertain. V lost 3 bases and J lost 7, with 13 bases in between. The germline gives CDR1 GTSNPN, CDR2 SVGIG (reference sequence). This CDR3 has 13 residues. In nucleotides, the CDR3 is TGTGCCTGGAGCCGGACTGGCGGCCAGCCCCAGCATTTT. Translation gives CAWSRTGGQPQHF.

In its sample, this clonotype was seen a few times. The chain links TRBV6-4 to TRBJ1-2, with D possibly being TRBD1 (6 bases). Germline values: CDR1 MRHNA, CDR2 SNTAGT. The V end was cut by 0 bases, the J end by 5 bases, with 13 bases between. This CDR3 region has 15 residues. The CDR3 DNA reads TGTGCCAGCAGTGACTCAGGGGGGGCGCGGTATGGCTACACCTTC. This sequence encodes CASSDSGGARYGYTF.

This clonotype was seen ten or more times. The chain has TRBV18 and TRBJ2-1, with unresolved D. This CDR3 has 12 amino acids. Germline V gene sequence: CDR1 KGHSH, CDR2 LQKENI. Trimming cost V 2 bases and J 10 bases, with 9 bases left between them. The CDR3 region is CASSPGRDEQFF. The CDR3 DNA is TGTGCCAGCTCACCAGGAAGAGACGAGCAGTTCTTC.

There are many counts of this clonotype. This chain's CDR3 is CASSPGGATNEKLFF. The CDR3 DNA reads as TGTGCCAGCAGCCCAGGCGGGGCGACTAATGAAAAACTGTTTTTT. This sequence joins TRBV12-3 or TRBV12-4 and TRBJ1-4, with D perhaps TRBD1 (5 bases). The CDR3 sequence is 15 residues long. The V end was cut by 6 bases, the J end by 2 bases, with 13 bases between.

The sample holds many counts of this clonotype. The gene calls are TRBV2 and TRBJ1-4; 7 bases agree with TRBD1. The germline V gene has CDR1 SNHLY and CDR2 FYNNEI. The CDR3 runs to 14 residues. J gave up 6 bases and V 6 bases, and 7 bases lay outside the gene matches. CDR3 nucleotides: TGTGCCAGCAGCAAACAGGGGTTGTATGAAAAACTGTTTTTT. Its translation: CASSKQGLYEKLFF.

This clonotype was observed a handful of times. J is TRBJ2-1 and V is TRBV9; TRBD2 might be the D (6 bases). CDR1 and CDR2 (germline): SGDLS, YYNGEE. Trimming shortened V by 3 bases and J by 0 bases, and 10 bases separated the two germline ends. This CDR3 is 15 amino acids long. CDR3 region: CASSGSGISYNEQFF. The CDR3 bases are TGTGCCAGCAGCGGTAGCGGAATCTCCTACAATGAGCAGTTCTTC.

V gene TRBV20-1 combines with J gene TRBJ2-5; perhaps TRBD2 as D (5 bases). V lost 3 bases, J lost 2 bases, and 10 bases lay in between. This CDR3 has 13 amino acids. The germline V gene has CDR1 DFQATT and CDR2 SNEGSKA (reference sequence). In DNA form, the CDR3 reads TGCAGTGCTAGGACTACGCTACAAGAGACCCAGTACTTC. It translates to CSARTTLQETQYF.

The sample holds many counts of this clonotype. The V call is TRBV20-1, the J call TRBJ2-1, with TRBD2 identical over 7 bases. V gave up 5 bases and J gave up 6 bases; unmatched junction bases: 7. CDR1 is DFQATT and CDR2 is SNEGSKA in the germline V gene (reference sequence). This CDR3 is built from 13 residues. The CDR3 bases are TGCAGTGCTGACCCGACGGGGGGCAATGAGCAGTTCTTC. Its protein is CSADPTGGNEQFF.

This clonotype showed up many times. The V call is TRBV28, the J call TRBJ1-2; TRBD1 matches 7 bases. The V gene's germline CDR1 is MDHEN and CDR2 SYDVKM. V trimming: 7 bases; J trimming: 0 bases; junction bases outside the gene matches: 5. The length of the CDR3 is 14 residues. CDR3 amino acids: CASISGTANYGYTF. In DNA, the CDR3 is TGTGCCAGCATCTCCGGGACAGCTAACTATGGCTACACCTTC.

The rearrangement links TRBV15 to TRBJ1-1; 7 nucleotides align to TRBD1. Germline CDR1 and CDR2: LNHNV and YYDKDF (reference sequence). This CDR3 comprises 17 residues. V gave up 3 bases and J gave up 10 bases; unmatched junction bases: 20. CDR3 nucleotide sequence: TGTGCCACCAGCAGCCTCGACAGGGACAGTACTCGACGTGGAGCTTTCTTT. This gives the protein CATSSLDRDSTRRGAFF.

This clonotype was picked up a small number of times. The V gene is TRBV10-3, the J gene TRBJ1-2; 11 nucleotides line up with TRBD1. Losses at the gene ends were 6 bases for V and 6 bases for J; bases not matched to a gene: 3. The germline gives CDR1 ENHRY, CDR2 SYGVKD. The CDR3 runs to 13 residues. The CDR3 is CAISTGQGDGYTF. In nucleotides, the CDR3 is TGTGCCATCAGCACGGGACAGGGGGATGGCTACACCTTC.

V usage is TRBV6-2 or TRBV6-3 and J usage is TRBJ1-5; D gene ambiguous. V gave up 5 bases and J gave up 6 bases, with 11 bases separating them. Germline V CDR1 and CDR2: MNHEY, SVGEGT. CDR3 length: 13 amino acids. The CDR3 nucleotides are TGTGCCAGCAGTGAAAGCCGGAGTCAGCCCCAGCATTTT. This sequence encodes CASSESRSQPQHF.

The rearrangement joins TRBV27 to TRBJ2-2; D is ambiguous. The CDR3 loop spans 17 amino acids. V was clipped by 3 bases and J by 0 bases, with 14 bases between them. From germline, CDR1 is MNHEY and CDR2 SMNVEV (reference sequence). As DNA, the CDR3 is TGTGCCAGCAGTTTTTCCTACGGCTTTGCGAACACCGGGGAGCTGTTTTTT. It encodes CASSFSYGFANTGELFF.

The chain uses TRBV4-2 and TRBJ2-3; 8 positions match TRBD2. This CDR3 contains 14 residues. Germline-derived CDR1 and CDR2 are LGHNA and YNFKEQ. V was pared by 1 base and J by 5 bases, with 2 bases of the junction left unmatched. The CDR3 loop reads CASSQAGGGDTQYF. CDR3 sequence (DNA): TGTGCCAGCAGCCAAGCGGGGGGGGGAGATACGCAGTATTTT.

This rearrangement joins TRBV11-2 to TRBJ2-1; D gene uncertain. The V end lost 1 base, the J end lost 11 bases, and 9 bases lay between the germline ends. Per germline, CDR1 SGHAT and CDR2 FQNNGV. CDR3 length equals 12 residues. CDR3 sequence: CASSLGKEQQFF. CDR3 sequence (DNA): TGTGCCAGCAGCTTAGGGAAGGAGCAGCAGTTCTTC.

The CDR3 region is CAISGRPGTEDNEQFF. CDR3 coding DNA: TGTGCCATCAGTGGACGACCCGGGACAGAAGACAATGAGCAGTTCTTC. The chain couples TRBV10-3 to TRBJ2-1, with 7 positions matching TRBD1. The CDR3 extends over 16 amino acids. Germline V CDR1 and CDR2: ENHRY, SYGVKD. J lost 5 bases, V lost 4 bases, and 11 bases had no gene match.

This chain uses TRBV28 with TRBJ2-5, with D perhaps matching TRBD2 (7 bases). CDR3 length: 15 residues. Per germline, CDR1 MDHEN and CDR2 SYDVKM. Between the trimmed V and J ends, which lost 6 bases and 5 bases, there was a span of 19 bases. In nucleotides, the CDR3 is TGTGCCAGCAGCTTTATGGGGGGGCTTGGGGAGACCCAGTACTTC. Its translation: CASSFMGGLGETQYF.

With regard to this clonotype: An end of the junction does not agree with germline; a read error may underlie this. The J gene is TRBJ1-6, the V gene TRBV5-1; 9 bases are a match to TRBD1. CDR1 and CDR2 from the germline V gene are SGHRS and YFSETQ. The CDR3 spans 14 residues. CDR3 loop: CVSSGGQGGSPLHF. In DNA form, the CDR3 reads TGCGTCAGCAGCGGGGGACAGGGCGGTTCACCCCTCCACTTT.

The chain uses TRBV4-1 and TRBJ2-1, with D unclear. The V end was cut by 0 bases, the J end by 0 bases, with 6 bases between. The CDR3 is 15 residues long. The V gene's germline CDR1 is MGHRA and CDR2 YSYEKL. CDR3 DNA: TGCGCCAGCAGCCAAGAGGCGGACTCCTACAATGAGCAGTTCTTC. This gives the protein CASSQEADSYNEQFF.

This clonotype was seen many times. This chain joins TRBV12-3 or TRBV12-4 and TRBJ1-2, with D maybe TRBD1 (6 bases). V lost 4 bases to trimming and J lost 4 bases, with 16 bases between them. The CDR3 loop spans 15 amino acids. In DNA form, the CDR3 reads TGTGCCAGCAGTTCCAGAGCCCGGGACATCTATGGCTACACCTTC. The encoded protein is CASSSRARDIYGYTF.

The CDR3 spells CASSRGSGANVLTF. CDR3 in DNA: TGTGCCAGCAGTAGGGGATCTGGGGCCAACGTCCTGACTTTC. The chain links TRBV2 to TRBJ2-6, with D maybe TRBD1 (5 bases). This CDR3 has 14 amino acids. The germline V and J ends were trimmed by 5 bases and 1 base, with 6 bases remaining between them. Germline V gives CDR1 SNHLY, CDR2 FYNNEI.